The present T cell receptor (beta chain) was sequenced within a study of blood T cell repertoires in COVID-19. This CDR3 has 16 residues. CDR1 MNHEY and CDR2 SVGAGI come from the germline V gene. After removal of 0 bases from V and 6 bases from J, the junction contained 0 bases not matched to a gene. Libraries were prepared by immunoSEQ multiplex PCR; TCRdb keeps only in-frame clonotypes and omits some of them. The table records about 140,000 clones, almost 80% of them present only once. Input material: PBMCs or T cells enriched from blood (not recorded which). J is TRBJ2-2 and V is TRBV6-5, with 14 positions matching TRBD2. The TCR sequence derives from a woman aged 50 to 65 who had recovered from COVID-19. The CDR3 sequence: CASSYSTSGGAGELFF. The CDR3 DNA sequence: TGTGCCAGCAGTTACTCGACTAGCGGGGGGGCCGGGGAGCTGTTTTTT.